A selection of T cell receptor beta chains follows, all from one sample in a study of cytotoxic CD8 clonotypes in ibrutinib-treated CLL. Libraries were prepared by immunoSEQ multiplex PCR; TCRdb keeps only in-frame clonotypes and omits some of them. In the table there are about 140,000 clones, about 80% of which are singletons. Sequenced here: PBMCs, sampled after 12 months of ibrutinib treatment. Source of these receptors: a human donor with chronic lymphocytic leukemia. Both conserved end residues are part of each CDR3. A D gene is named only where the DNA matches it firmly. A row's size may be missing; if present it is once, few, many or a size class.

clone_size: .; v_call: TRBV7-7; j_call: TRBJ1-6; d_call: .; cdr3_aa: CASRPGRGNSYNSPLHF; cdr3_nt: TGTGCCAGCAGACCAGGTCGGGGTAACTCCTATAATTCACCCCTCCACTTT
clone_size: .; v_call: TRBV6-6; j_call: TRBJ1-1; d_call: .; cdr3_aa: CASSPISLNTEAFF; cdr3_nt: TGTGCCAGCAGTCCCATCTCTCTGAACACTGAAGCTTTCTTT
clone_size: .; v_call: TRBV5-6; j_call: TRBJ1-2; d_call: .; cdr3_aa: CASSLDGIWYGYTF; cdr3_nt: TGTGCCAGCAGCTTGGACGGGATCTGGTATGGCTACACCTTC
clone_size: .; v_call: TRBV28; j_call: TRBJ1-1; d_call: .; cdr3_aa: CASSPRERIQRELNTEAFF; cdr3_nt: TGTGCCAGCAGCCCTCGGGAACGCATCCAGCGTGAATTGAACACTGAAGCTTTCTTT
clone_size: .; v_call: TRBV5-1; j_call: TRBJ2-2; d_call: TRBD2; cdr3_aa: CASSLRTSGNTGELFF; cdr3_nt: TGCGCCAGCAGCTTGAGGACTAGCGGGAACACCGGGGAGCTGTTTTTT
clone_size: few; v_call: TRBV7-2; j_call: TRBJ2-7; d_call: .; cdr3_aa: CASSPAYEQYF; cdr3_nt: TGTGCCAGCAGCCCCGCCTACGAGCAGTACTTC
clone_size: .; v_call: TRBV5-6; j_call: TRBJ2-7; d_call: .; cdr3_aa: CASSQTYEQYF; cdr3_nt: TGTGCCAGCAGCCAAACCTACGAGCAGTACTTC
clone_size: .; v_call: TRBV5-4; j_call: TRBJ2-7; d_call: .; cdr3_aa: CASSLRVATQLKSYEQYF; cdr3_nt: TGTGCCAGCAGCTTGCGGGTCGCTACCCAGCTAAAATCCTACGAGCAGTACTTC
clone_size: .; v_call: TRBV6-1; j_call: TRBJ2-7; d_call: .; cdr3_aa: CASSEVGDGYEQYF; cdr3_nt: TGTGCCAGCAGTGAAGTGGGGGACGGCTACGAGCAGTACTTC
clone_size: .; v_call: TRBV28; j_call: TRBJ1-2; d_call: TRBD1; cdr3_aa: CASSSPQDRVRDGYTF; cdr3_nt: TGTGCCAGCAGTTCTCCCCAGGACAGGGTTAGGGACGGCTACACCTTC
clone_size: once; v_call: TRBV20-1; j_call: TRBJ2-3; d_call: TRBD2; cdr3_aa: CSAGLVDTQYF; cdr3_nt: TGCAGTGCGGGACTAGTAGATACGCAGTATTTT
clone_size: .; v_call: TRBV11-3; j_call: TRBJ2-7; d_call: .; cdr3_aa: CASSLTSYEQYF; cdr3_nt: TGTGCCAGCAGCTTGACATCGTACGAGCAGTACTTC
clone_size: .; v_call: TRBV6-5; j_call: TRBJ1-1; d_call: .; cdr3_aa: CASSYLAGYTEAFF; cdr3_nt: TGTGCCAGCAGTTACCTGGCAGGCTACACTGAAGCTTTCTTT
clone_size: .; v_call: TRBV7-2; j_call: TRBJ2-1; d_call: TRBD2; cdr3_aa: CASSLAASGSWDEQFF; cdr3_nt: TGTGCCAGCAGCTTAGCCGCTAGCGGGAGCTGGGATGAGCAGTTCTTC
clone_size: .; v_call: TRBV7-3; j_call: TRBJ1-2; d_call: .; cdr3_aa: CASSSDSANYGYTF; cdr3_nt: TGTGCCAGCAGCTCGGACAGTGCTAACTATGGCTACACCTTC
clone_size: .; v_call: TRBV7-6; j_call: TRBJ2-7; d_call: TRBD2; cdr3_aa: CASSLDAAGGSYEQYF; cdr3_nt: TGTGCCAGCAGCTTAGATGCAGCGGGAGGTTCCTACGAGCAGTACTTC
clone_size: .; v_call: TRBV11-1; j_call: TRBJ2-7; d_call: .; cdr3_aa: CASSLELGFSYEQYF; cdr3_nt: TGTGCCAGCAGCTTAGAACTGGGCTTCTCCTACGAGCAGTACTTC
clone_size: .; v_call: TRBV30; j_call: TRBJ1-5; d_call: .; cdr3_aa: CAWSPGYYQPQHF; cdr3_nt: TGTGCCTGGAGCCCAGGGTACTATCAGCCCCAGCATTTT
clone_size: .; v_call: TRBV27; j_call: TRBJ2-4; d_call: TRBD1; cdr3_aa: CASSLYPPEQGGNIQYF; cdr3_nt: TGTGCCAGCAGTTTATATCCCCCTGAACAGGGGGGAAACATTCAGTACTTC
clone_size: .; v_call: TRBV2; j_call: TRBJ2-7; d_call: TRBD2; cdr3_aa: CASWPGRERPEEQYF; cdr3_nt: TGTGCCAGCTGGCCAGGGCGGGAGAGGCCGGAGGAGCAGTACTTC
clone_size: few; v_call: TRBV5-1; j_call: TRBJ2-7; d_call: TRBD2; cdr3_aa: CASSLAGNRRTSGVYEQYF; cdr3_nt: TGCGCCAGCAGCTTGGCCGGTAACCGACGGACTAGCGGGGTTTACGAGCAGTACTTC
clone_size: .; v_call: TRBV5-6; j_call: TRBJ2-2; d_call: .; cdr3_aa: CASSVPGAGELFF; cdr3_nt: TGTGCCAGCAGCGTACCCGGGGCCGGGGAGCTGTTTTTT
clone_size: .; v_call: TRBV28; j_call: TRBJ2-3; d_call: .; cdr3_aa: CASRGTDSTDTQYF; cdr3_nt: TGTGCCAGCAGGGGGACGGATAGCACAGATACGCAGTATTTT
clone_size: .; v_call: TRBV7-2; j_call: TRBJ1-2; d_call: TRBD1; cdr3_aa: CASSFPTTGVNYGYTF; cdr3_nt: TGTGCCAGCAGCTTTCCCACAACAGGGGTTAACTATGGCTACACCTTC
clone_size: few; v_call: TRBV6-6; j_call: TRBJ2-3; d_call: .; cdr3_aa: CASSSTDTQYF; cdr3_nt: TGTGCCAGCAGCAGCACAGATACGCAGTATTTT
clone_size: many; v_call: TRBV18; j_call: TRBJ2-7; d_call: .; cdr3_aa: CASSLASHNGYEQYF; cdr3_nt: TGTGCCAGCTCACTAGCATCCCACAACGGATACGAGCAGTACTTC
clone_size: .; v_call: TRBV2; j_call: TRBJ2-5; d_call: TRBD2; cdr3_aa: CASSKLAGGPGGETQYF; cdr3_nt: TGTGCCAGCAGCAAACTAGCGGGAGGGCCGGGTGGAGAGACCCAGTACTTC
clone_size: few; v_call: TRBV25-1; j_call: TRBJ2-7; d_call: TRBD1; cdr3_aa: CASSPSGTGNYEQYF; cdr3_nt: TGTGCCAGCAGTCCATCCGGGACAGGGAACTACGAGCAGTACTTC
clone_size: once; v_call: TRBV9; j_call: TRBJ2-5; d_call: .; cdr3_aa: CASSPPWSETQYF; cdr3_nt: TGTGCCAGCAGCCCACCATGGTCCGAGACCCAGTACTTC
clone_size: .; v_call: TRBV19; j_call: TRBJ1-2; d_call: TRBD1; cdr3_aa: CASSMDRGTYGYTF; cdr3_nt: TGTGCCAGTAGTATGGACAGGGGGACCTATGGCTACACCTTC
clone_size: .; v_call: TRBV4-3; j_call: TRBJ2-2; d_call: TRBD2; cdr3_aa: CASSQEPPGLAGKYTGELFF; cdr3_nt: TGCGCCAGCAGCCAAGAACCCCCGGGACTAGCGGGGAAGTACACCGGGGAGCTGTTTTTT
clone_size: .; v_call: TRBV11-2; j_call: TRBJ2-1; d_call: .; cdr3_aa: CASRPAGQTNEQFF; cdr3_nt: TGTGCCAGCAGACCAGCCGGACAGACCAATGAGCAGTTCTTC
clone_size: .; v_call: TRBV2; j_call: TRBJ1-2; d_call: .; cdr3_aa: CASRLNYGYTF; cdr3_nt: TGTGCCAGCCGCCTTAACTATGGCTACACCTTC
clone_size: once; v_call: TRBV19; j_call: TRBJ1-1; d_call: TRBD1; cdr3_aa: CASSIEGRGRGEAFF; cdr3_nt: TGTGCCAGTAGTATAGAGGGCAGGGGGCGAGGTGAAGCTTTCTTT
clone_size: .; v_call: TRBV7-9; j_call: TRBJ2-3; d_call: TRBD1; cdr3_aa: CASSLGQADTDTQYF; cdr3_nt: TGTGCCAGCAGCTTGGGACAGGCGGACACAGATACGCAGTATTTT
clone_size: .; v_call: TRBV19; j_call: TRBJ2-5; d_call: TRBD1; cdr3_aa: CASSASQGWKTQYF; cdr3_nt: TGTGCCAGTAGTGCCTCACAGGGGTGGAAGACCCAGTACTTC
clone_size: .; v_call: TRBV19; j_call: TRBJ1-5; d_call: .; cdr3_aa: CASSIGGGQPQHF; cdr3_nt: TGTGCCAGTAGTATTGGGGGGGGTCAGCCCCAGCATTTT
clone_size: .; v_call: TRBV7-2; j_call: TRBJ2-5; d_call: .; cdr3_aa: CASSLVITQETQYF; cdr3_nt: TGTGCCAGCAGCTTAGTTATCACTCAAGAGACCCAGTACTTC
clone_size: few; v_call: TRBV12-5; j_call: TRBJ2-7; d_call: .; cdr3_aa: CASGLLYEQYF; cdr3_nt: TGTGCTAGTGGTTTGTTGTATGAGCAGTACTTC
clone_size: .; v_call: TRBV4-1; j_call: TRBJ1-5; d_call: TRBD1; cdr3_aa: CASSQDFYRGRSTIGNQPQHF; cdr3_nt: TGCGCCAGCAGCCAAGACTTTTATAGGGGGCGGTCGACTATAGGCAATCAGCCCCAGCATTTT
clone_size: once; v_call: TRBV5-1; j_call: TRBJ1-3; d_call: .; cdr3_aa: CASSPNQGAARGNTIYF; cdr3_nt: TGCGCCAGCAGCCCCAACCAGGGTGCCGCTCGTGGAAACACCATATATTTT
clone_size: .; v_call: TRBV6-5; j_call: TRBJ1-2; d_call: .; cdr3_aa: CASSNGGAENYGYTF; cdr3_nt: TGTGCCAGCAGTAACGGAGGGGCGGAGAACTATGGCTACACCTTC
clone_size: .; v_call: TRBV12-5; j_call: TRBJ2-2; d_call: TRBD1; cdr3_aa: CASGLALTTGHTGELFF; cdr3_nt: TGTGCTAGTGGTTTGGCGCTCACGACAGGGCACACCGGGGAGCTGTTTTTT
clone_size: .; v_call: TRBV6-5; j_call: TRBJ1-2; d_call: TRBD1; cdr3_aa: CASSYQQGAYGYTF; cdr3_nt: TGTGCCAGCAGCTATCAACAGGGGGCCTATGGCTACACCTTC
clone_size: .; v_call: TRBV7-2; j_call: TRBJ2-1; d_call: TRBD2; cdr3_aa: CASSPRGLGGSLNEQFF; cdr3_nt: TGTGCCAGCAGCCCTAGGGGCCTGGGCGGGAGTTTAAATGAGCAGTTCTTC
clone_size: .; v_call: TRBV7-7; j_call: TRBJ2-3; d_call: .; cdr3_aa: CASSLGPAVTQYF; cdr3_nt: TGTGCCAGCAGCTTAGGGCCAGCAGTTACGCAGTATTTT
clone_size: .; v_call: TRBV27; j_call: TRBJ2-6; d_call: .; cdr3_aa: CASLRPGANVLTF; cdr3_nt: TGTGCCAGCTTGAGGCCTGGGGCCAACGTCCTGACTTTC
clone_size: .; v_call: TRBV7-9; j_call: TRBJ2-1; d_call: TRBD2; cdr3_aa: CANGLAGGNEQFF; cdr3_nt: TGTGCCAACGGACTAGCGGGTGGGAATGAGCAGTTCTTC
clone_size: .; v_call: TRBV27; j_call: TRBJ1-2; d_call: TRBD1; cdr3_aa: CASSSSPGQGAYYGYTF; cdr3_nt: TGTGCCAGCAGTTCGTCCCCGGGACAGGGGGCGTACTATGGCTACACCTTC
clone_size: .; v_call: TRBV15; j_call: TRBJ2-2; d_call: .; cdr3_aa: CATSRTSWTGELFF; cdr3_nt: TGTGCCACCAGCAGAACTAGTTGGACCGGGGAGCTGTTTTTT
clone_size: .; v_call: TRBV2; j_call: TRBJ1-2; d_call: .; cdr3_aa: CASSEGLGGNYGYTF; cdr3_nt: TGTGCCAGCAGTGAAGGGTTGGGGGGTAACTATGGCTACACCTTC